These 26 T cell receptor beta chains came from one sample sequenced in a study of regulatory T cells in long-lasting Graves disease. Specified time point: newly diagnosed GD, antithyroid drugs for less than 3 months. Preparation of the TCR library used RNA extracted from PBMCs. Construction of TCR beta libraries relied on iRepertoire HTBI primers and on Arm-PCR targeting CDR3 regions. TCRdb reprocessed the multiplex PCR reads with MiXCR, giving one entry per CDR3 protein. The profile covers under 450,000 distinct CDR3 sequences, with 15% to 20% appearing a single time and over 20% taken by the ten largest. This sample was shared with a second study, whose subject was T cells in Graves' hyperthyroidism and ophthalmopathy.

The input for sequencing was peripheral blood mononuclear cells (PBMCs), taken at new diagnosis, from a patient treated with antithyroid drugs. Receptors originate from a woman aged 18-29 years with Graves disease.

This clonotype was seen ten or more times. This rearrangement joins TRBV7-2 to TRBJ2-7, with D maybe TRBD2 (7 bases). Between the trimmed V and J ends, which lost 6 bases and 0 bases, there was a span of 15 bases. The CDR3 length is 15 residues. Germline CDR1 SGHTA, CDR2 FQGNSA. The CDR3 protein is CASRWGGAPSYEQYF. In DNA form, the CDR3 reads TGTGCCAGCAGGTGGGGGGGGGCGCCCTCCTACGAGCAGTACTTC.

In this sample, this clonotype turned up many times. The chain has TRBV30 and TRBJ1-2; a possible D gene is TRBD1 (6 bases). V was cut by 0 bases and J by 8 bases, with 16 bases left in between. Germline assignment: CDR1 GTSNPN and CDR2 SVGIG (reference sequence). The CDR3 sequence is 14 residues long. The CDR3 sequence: CAWSVRSRGEGYTF. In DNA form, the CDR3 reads TGTGCCTGGAGTGTAAGGTCCAGGGGTGAAGGCTACACCTTC.

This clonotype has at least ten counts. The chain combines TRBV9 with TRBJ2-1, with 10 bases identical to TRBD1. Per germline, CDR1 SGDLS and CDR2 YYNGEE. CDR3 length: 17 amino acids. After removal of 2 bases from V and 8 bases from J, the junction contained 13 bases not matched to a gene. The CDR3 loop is CASSVGQGVIAAYEQFF. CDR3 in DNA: TGTGCCAGCAGCGTCGGACAGGGGGTAATTGCTGCGTATGAGCAGTTCTTC.

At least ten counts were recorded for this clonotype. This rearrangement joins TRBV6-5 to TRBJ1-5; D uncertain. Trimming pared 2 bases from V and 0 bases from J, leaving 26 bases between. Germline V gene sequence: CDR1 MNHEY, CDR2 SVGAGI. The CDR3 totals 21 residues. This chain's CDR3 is CASSYEPEPASPSYSNQPQHF. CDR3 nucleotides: TGTGCCAGCAGTTACGAACCCGAGCCAGCCTCCCCATCATATAGCAATCAGCCCCAGCATTTT.

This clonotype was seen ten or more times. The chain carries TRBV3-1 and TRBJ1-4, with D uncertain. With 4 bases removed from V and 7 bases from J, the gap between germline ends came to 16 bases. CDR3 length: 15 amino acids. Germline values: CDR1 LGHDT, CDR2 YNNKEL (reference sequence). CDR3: CASSRGPVNGEKLFF. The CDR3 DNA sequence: TGTGCCAGCAGCCGGGGTCCGGTTAACGGTGAAAAACTGTTTTTT.

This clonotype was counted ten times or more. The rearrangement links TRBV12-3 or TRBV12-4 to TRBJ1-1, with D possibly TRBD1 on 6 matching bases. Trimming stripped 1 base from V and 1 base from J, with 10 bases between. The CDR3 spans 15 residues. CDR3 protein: CASSLGGQENTEAFF. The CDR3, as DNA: TGTGCCAGCAGTTTAGGGGGACAAGAGAACACTGAAGCTTTCTTT.

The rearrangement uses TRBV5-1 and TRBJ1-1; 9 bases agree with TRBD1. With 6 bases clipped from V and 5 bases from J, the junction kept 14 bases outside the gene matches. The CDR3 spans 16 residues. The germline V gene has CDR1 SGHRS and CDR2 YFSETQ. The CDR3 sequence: CASTMSGTGRMTEAFF. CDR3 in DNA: TGCGCCAGCACAATGAGTGGGACAGGGCGGATGACTGAAGCTTTCTTT.

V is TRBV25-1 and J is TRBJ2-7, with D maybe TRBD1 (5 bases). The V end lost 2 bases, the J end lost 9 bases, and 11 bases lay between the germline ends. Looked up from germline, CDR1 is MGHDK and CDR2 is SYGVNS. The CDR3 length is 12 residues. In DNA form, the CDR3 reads TGTGCCAGCAGTGAAGGGGCCGGTCCGCAGTACTTC. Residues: CASSEGAGPQYF.

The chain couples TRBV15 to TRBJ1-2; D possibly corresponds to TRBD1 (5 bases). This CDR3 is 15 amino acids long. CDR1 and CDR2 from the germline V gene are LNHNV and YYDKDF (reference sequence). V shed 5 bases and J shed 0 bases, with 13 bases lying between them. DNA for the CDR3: TGTGCCACCAGCCCGAAGACAGCTGCTAACTATGGCTACACCTTC. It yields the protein CATSPKTAANYGYTF.

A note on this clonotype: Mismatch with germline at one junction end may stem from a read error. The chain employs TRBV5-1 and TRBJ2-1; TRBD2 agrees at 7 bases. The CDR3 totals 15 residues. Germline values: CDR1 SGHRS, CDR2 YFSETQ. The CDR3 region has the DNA TGCGCCAGCAGCTTGGGGGGGGGGAGTTACAGTGAGCAGTTCTTC. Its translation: CASSLGGGSYSEQFF.

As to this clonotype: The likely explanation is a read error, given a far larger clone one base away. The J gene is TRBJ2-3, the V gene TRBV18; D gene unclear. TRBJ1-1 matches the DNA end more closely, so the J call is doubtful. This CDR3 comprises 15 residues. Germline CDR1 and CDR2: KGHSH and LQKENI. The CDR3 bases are TGTGCCAGCTCAGCACTCCGGGCTTTCGGAACTGTAGCTTTCTTT. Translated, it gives CASSALRAFGTVAFF.

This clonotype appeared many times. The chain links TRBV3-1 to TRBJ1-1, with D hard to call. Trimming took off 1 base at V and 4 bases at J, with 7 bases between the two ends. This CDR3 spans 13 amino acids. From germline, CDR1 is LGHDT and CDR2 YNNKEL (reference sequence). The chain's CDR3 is CASSQVGSTEAFF. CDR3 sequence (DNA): TGTGCCAGCAGCCAAGTGGGGAGCACTGAAGCTTTCTTT.

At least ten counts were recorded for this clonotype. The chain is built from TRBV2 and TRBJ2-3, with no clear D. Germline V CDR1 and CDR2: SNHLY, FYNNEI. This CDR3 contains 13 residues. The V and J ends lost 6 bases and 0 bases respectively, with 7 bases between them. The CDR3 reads CASSSTSTDTQYF. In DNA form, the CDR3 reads TGTGCCAGCAGCTCCACTAGCACAGATACGCAGTATTTT.

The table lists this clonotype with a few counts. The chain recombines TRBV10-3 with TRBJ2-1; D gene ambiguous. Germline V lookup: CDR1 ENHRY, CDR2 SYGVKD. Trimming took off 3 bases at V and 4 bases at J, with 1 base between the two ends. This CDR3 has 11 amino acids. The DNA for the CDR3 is TGTGCCATCAGTGATTACAATGAGCAGTTCTTC. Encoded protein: CAISDYNEQFF.

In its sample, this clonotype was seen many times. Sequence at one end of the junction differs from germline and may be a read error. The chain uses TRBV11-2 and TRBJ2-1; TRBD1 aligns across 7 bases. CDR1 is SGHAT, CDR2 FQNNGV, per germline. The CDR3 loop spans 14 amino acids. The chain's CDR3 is CATSLGQVNDEQFF. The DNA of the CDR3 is TGTGCCACCAGCCTCGGACAGGTGAATGATGAGCAGTTCTTC.

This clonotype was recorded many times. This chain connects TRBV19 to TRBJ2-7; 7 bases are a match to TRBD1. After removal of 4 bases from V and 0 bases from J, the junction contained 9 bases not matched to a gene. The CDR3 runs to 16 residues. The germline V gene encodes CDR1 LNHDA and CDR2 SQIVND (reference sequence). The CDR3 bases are TGTGCCAGTAGTAACCTTCAGGACAGGAGCTCCTACGAGCAGTACTTC. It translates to CASSNLQDRSSYEQYF.

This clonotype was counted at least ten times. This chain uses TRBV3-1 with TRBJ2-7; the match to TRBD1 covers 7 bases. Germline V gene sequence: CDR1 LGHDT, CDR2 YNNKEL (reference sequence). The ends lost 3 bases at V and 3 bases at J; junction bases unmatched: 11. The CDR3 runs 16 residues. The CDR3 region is CASSQGRPGQSYEQYF. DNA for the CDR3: TGTGCCAGCAGCCAGGGCCGCCCGGGACAGAGCTACGAGCAGTACTTC.

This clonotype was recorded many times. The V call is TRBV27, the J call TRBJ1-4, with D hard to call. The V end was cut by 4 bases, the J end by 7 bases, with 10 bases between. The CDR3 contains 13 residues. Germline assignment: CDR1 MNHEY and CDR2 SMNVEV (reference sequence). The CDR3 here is CASSYAGGEKLFF. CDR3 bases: TGTGCCAGCAGTTATGCGGGCGGTGAAAAACTGTTTTTT.

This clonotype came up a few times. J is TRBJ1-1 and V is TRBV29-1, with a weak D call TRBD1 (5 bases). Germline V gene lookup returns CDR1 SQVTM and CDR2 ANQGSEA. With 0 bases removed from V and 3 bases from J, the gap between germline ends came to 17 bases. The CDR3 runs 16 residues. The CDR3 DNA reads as TGCAGCGTTGAAGATGGGAGGGACGGAACGTACACTGAAGCTTTCTTT. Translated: CSVEDGRDGTYTEAFF.

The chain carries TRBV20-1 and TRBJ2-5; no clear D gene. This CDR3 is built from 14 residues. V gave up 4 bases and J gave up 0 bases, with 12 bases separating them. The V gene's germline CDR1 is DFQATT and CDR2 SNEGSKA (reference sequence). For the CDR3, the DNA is TGCAGTGCTATGAGCCAGTTGGACCAAGAGACCCAGTACTTC. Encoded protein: CSAMSQLDQETQYF.

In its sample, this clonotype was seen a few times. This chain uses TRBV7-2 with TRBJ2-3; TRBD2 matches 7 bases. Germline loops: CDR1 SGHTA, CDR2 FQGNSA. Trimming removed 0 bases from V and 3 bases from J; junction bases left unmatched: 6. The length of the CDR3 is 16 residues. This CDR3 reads CASSLASSGRTDTQYF. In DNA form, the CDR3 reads TGTGCCAGCAGCTTAGCGAGTAGCGGGCGGACAGATACGCAGTATTTT. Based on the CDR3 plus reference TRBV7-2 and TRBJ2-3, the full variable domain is GAGVSQSPSNKVTEKGKDVELRCDPISGHTALYWYRQSLGQGLEFLIYFQGNSAPDKSGLPSDRFSAERTGGSVSTLTIQRTQQEDSAVYLCASSLASSGRTDTQYFGPGTRLTVL.

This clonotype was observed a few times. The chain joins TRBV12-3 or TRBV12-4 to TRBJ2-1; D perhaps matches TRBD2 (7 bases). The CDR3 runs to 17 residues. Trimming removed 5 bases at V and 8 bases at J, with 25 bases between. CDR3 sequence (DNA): TGTGCCAGCAGTCTTCAGGGGATTGGCGGGAGTGGCTATGAGCAGTTCTTC. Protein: CASSLQGIGGSGYEQFF.

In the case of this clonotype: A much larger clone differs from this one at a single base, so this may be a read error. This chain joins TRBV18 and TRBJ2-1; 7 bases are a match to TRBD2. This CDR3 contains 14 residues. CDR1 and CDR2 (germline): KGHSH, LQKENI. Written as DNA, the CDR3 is TGTGCCAGCACACCCCGGGGGGTCGCCAATGAGCAGTTCTTC. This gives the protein CASTPRGVANEQFF. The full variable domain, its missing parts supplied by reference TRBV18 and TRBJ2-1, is NAGVMQNPRHLVRRRGQEARLRCSPMKGHSHVYWYRQLPEEGLKFMVYLQKENIIDESGMPKERFSAEFPKEGPSILRIQQVVRGDSAAYFCASTPRGVANEQFFGPGTRLTVL.

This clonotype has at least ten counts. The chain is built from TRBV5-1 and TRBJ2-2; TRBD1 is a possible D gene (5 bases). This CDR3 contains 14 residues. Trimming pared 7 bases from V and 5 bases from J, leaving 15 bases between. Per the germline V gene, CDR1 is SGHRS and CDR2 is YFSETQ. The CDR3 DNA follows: TGCGCCAGCGAAGTGGGGCCGTTGACCGGGGAGCTGTTTTTT. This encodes CASEVGPLTGELFF.

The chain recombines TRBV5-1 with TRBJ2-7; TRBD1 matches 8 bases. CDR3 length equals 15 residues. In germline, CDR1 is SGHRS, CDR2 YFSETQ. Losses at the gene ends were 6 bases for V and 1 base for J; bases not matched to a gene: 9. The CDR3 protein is CASKQVGTGSYEQYF. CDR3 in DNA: TGCGCCAGCAAGCAGGTCGGGACAGGTTCCTACGAGCAGTACTTC. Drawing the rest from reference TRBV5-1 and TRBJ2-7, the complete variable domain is KAGVTQTPRYLIKTRGQQVTLSCSPISGHRSVSWYQQTPGQGLQFLFEYFSETQRNKGNFPGRFSGRQFSNSRSEMNVSTLELGDSALYLCASKQVGTGSYEQYFGPGTRLTVT.

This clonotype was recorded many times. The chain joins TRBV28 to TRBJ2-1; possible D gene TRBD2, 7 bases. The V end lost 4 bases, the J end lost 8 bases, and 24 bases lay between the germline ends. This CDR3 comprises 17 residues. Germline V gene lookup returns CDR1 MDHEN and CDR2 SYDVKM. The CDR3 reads CASSSPEGGGAMDEQFF. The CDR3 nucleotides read TGTGCCAGCAGTTCCCCCGAAGGGGGGGGGGCCATGGATGAGCAGTTCTTC.